This T cell receptor (beta chain) was retrieved from a study of CDR3 diversity in severe acne. TCRdb ran MiXCR on the PCR reads and lists one entry per CDR3 protein. The profile shows more than 85,000 distinct CDR3 sequences, under 55% of them singletons. This CDR3 is 12 amino acids long. With 6 bases removed from V and 2 bases from J, the gap between germline ends came to 7 bases. Input material: blood. The rearrangement links TRBV12-3 or TRBV12-4 to TRBJ1-1; D ambiguous. The sequence derives from a male donor with severe acne vulgaris. The CDR3 DNA reads as TGTGCCAGCAGCCTGAGAAACACTGAAGCTTTCTTT. Translation: CASSLRNTEAFF.